This entry lists 15 T cell receptor beta chains sequenced from one sample in a study of early T cells in non-severe SARS-CoV-2 infection. TCRdb called the 5' RACE reads again in MiXCR, with one record for every CDR3 protein. The sample includes over 50,000 distinct CDR3 sequences, 8% to 10% of them seen just once. The sample was whole blood. The source of these receptors is an adult who was a healthcare worker with PCR-confirmed SARS-CoV-2 infection or an uninfected control (not recorded which).

This clonotype was observed a few times. This sequence joins TRBV11-2 and TRBJ1-5; D unresolved. CDR1 and CDR2 from the germline V gene are SGHAT and FQNNGV. V lost 0 bases and J 5 bases, leaving 11 bases between the germline ends. The CDR3 has 15 residues. CDR3 region: CASSLDGDKYQPQHF. DNA for the CDR3: TGTGCCAGCAGCTTAGACGGAGACAAATATCAGCCCCAGCATTTT.

The table lists this clonotype with a count of one. V is TRBV30 and J is TRBJ2-2, with D possibly TRBD2 on 5 matching bases. The CDR3 covers 14 residues. The V gene lost 6 bases and the J gene lost 0 bases, with 11 bases spanning the gap. Looked up from germline, CDR1 is GTSNPN and CDR2 is SVGIG (reference sequence). The CDR3 coding sequence is TGTGCCTGCGGACTGCCTGCGAACACCGGGGAGCTGTTTTTT. Amino acid sequence: CACGLPANTGELFF.

This chain uses TRBV6-6 with TRBJ2-4; D not certain. Germline CDR1 and CDR2: MNHNY and SVGAGI (reference sequence). Trimming removed 2 bases at V and 2 bases at J, with 7 bases between. The CDR3 loop spans 14 amino acids. As DNA, the CDR3 is TGTGCCAGCAGTTACGAGACGACCAAAAACATTCAGTACTTC. Its protein product is CASSYETTKNIQYF.

The rearrangement joins TRBV7-6 to TRBJ2-5, with TRBD1 as a possible D gene (6 bases). CDR1 is SGHVS, CDR2 FNYEAQ, per germline. The ends were cut back, 4 bases at V and 4 bases at J, with 7 bases in the middle. The CDR3 covers 12 residues. The CDR3 nucleotides read TGTGCCAGCAGCTACAGGGCAGAGACCCAGTACTTC. Its protein product is CASSYRAETQYF. Together with reference TRBV7-6 and TRBJ2-5, the CDR3 gives the full variable domain: GAGVSQSPRYKVTKRGQDVALRCDPISGHVSLYWYRQALGQGPEFLTYFNYEAQQDKSGLPNDRFSAERPEGSISTLTIQRTEQRDSAMYRCASSYRAETQYFGPGTRLLVL.

This clonotype showed up just a few times. V gene TRBV4-1 combines with J gene TRBJ1-1; D is perhaps TRBD1 (5 bases). Germline CDR1 reads MGHRA; CDR2 reads YSYEKL. CDR3 length: 16 amino acids. V was pared by 0 bases and J by 1 base, with 12 bases between. The CDR3 region has the DNA TGCGCCAGCAGCCAAGATATTCGGGGACCGAACACTGAAGCTTTCTTT. It translates to CASSQDIRGPNTEAFF.

This clonotype was observed at least ten times. The J gene is TRBJ1-6, the V gene TRBV12-2. TRBV12-2 is designated a pseudogene. There are 15 residues in the CDR3. The CDR3 bases are TGTGCAAGTCGCTCCCAATGCCCGGCAGGGCCACCCCTCCACTTT. This translates into CASRSQCPAGPPLHF.

This chain joins TRBV19 and TRBJ1-1, with D tentatively TRBD1 (5 bases). The CDR3 consists of 13 residues. The germline V gene has CDR1 LNHDA and CDR2 SQIVND (reference sequence). V gave up 10 bases and J gave up 3 bases, with 15 bases separating them. CDR3 in amino acids: CATSTDIYTEAFF. For the CDR3, the DNA is TGTGCCACCTCGACGGACATCTACACTGAAGCTTTCTTT.

This clonotype was picked up many times. This chain connects TRBV4-2 to TRBJ2-1, with 15 bases lining up with TRBD2. Germline loops: CDR1 LGHNA, CDR2 YNFKEQ. CDR3 length: 18 residues. Trimming at V came to 4 bases and at J to 0 bases, leaving 4 bases not matched to a gene. CDR3 nucleotides: TGTGCCAGCAGCCTCGGGACTAGCGGGGGGATCTCCTACAATGAGCAGTTCTTC. Translating it yields CASSLGTSGGISYNEQFF.

This clonotype was seen ten or more times. The rearrangement joins TRBV20-1 to TRBJ2-3; tentative D call: TRBD2 (7 bases). This CDR3 is built from 17 residues. Trimming removed 3 bases at V and 6 bases at J, with 25 bases between. Germline V gene sequence: CDR1 DFQATT, CDR2 SNEGSKA (reference sequence). The chain's CDR3 is CSASWAGASGLPDTQYF. The CDR3 DNA sequence: TGCAGTGCTAGTTGGGCGGGGGCATCGGGGTTACCGGATACGCAGTATTTT.

The rearrangement joins TRBV7-9 to TRBJ1-5; D unresolved. The ends were cut back, 0 bases at V and 0 bases at J, with 9 bases in the middle. This CDR3 region has 16 residues. Germline V gene lookup returns CDR1 SEHNR and CDR2 FQNEAQ (reference sequence). CDR3: CASSLAIRVSNQPQHF. The CDR3 DNA follows: TGTGCCAGCAGCTTAGCGATAAGGGTTAGCAATCAGCCCCAGCATTTT.

This clonotype appeared a few times. The V call is TRBV6-5, the J call TRBJ2-6, with 8 nucleotides matching TRBD1. J gave up 0 bases and V 6 bases, and 13 bases lay outside the gene matches. Germline CDR1 MNHEY, CDR2 SVGAGI. This CDR3 contains 19 residues. The CDR3 nucleotides read TGTGCCAGCAGACCACAACCCTACAGGGGGAACTCTGGGGCCAACGTCCTGACTTTC. It yields the protein CASRPQPYRGNSGANVLTF.

The chain carries TRBV6-5 and TRBJ1-6, with TRBD1 matching 7 bases. V lost 10 bases to trimming and J lost 5 bases; unmatched junction nucleotides: 11. CDR3 length: 15 residues. CDR1 MNHEY and CDR2 SVGAGI come from the germline V gene. The CDR3 bases are TGTGCCACCGGTTGGTCGGGACAGCATAATTCACCCCTCCACTTT. Protein: CATGWSGQHNSPLHF.

This clonotype was seen at least ten times. The chain has TRBV7-2 and TRBJ1-5; no definite D call. This CDR3 has 15 amino acids. Per germline, CDR1 SGHTA and CDR2 FQGNSA. V lost 1 base to trimming and J lost 1 base, with 8 bases between them. CDR3 region: CASSLEWQSNQPQHF. The CDR3 nucleotides read TGTGCCAGCAGCTTAGAATGGCAGAGCAATCAGCCCCAGCATTTT.

The rearrangement uses TRBV9 and TRBJ1-1; possible D gene TRBD1, 5 bases. Germline V CDR1 and CDR2: SGDLS, YYNGEE. This CDR3 has 12 residues. V was cut by 5 bases and J by 10 bases, with 15 bases left in between. CDR3 nucleotides: TGTGCCAGCAGTCCTCATCAAAGGGGAGCTTTCTTT. It is translated as CASSPHQRGAFF.

This chain uses TRBV4-2 with TRBJ2-6, with 9 bases that match TRBD1. The length of the CDR3 is 19 residues. Germline V CDR1 and CDR2: LGHNA, YNFKEQ. Losses at the gene ends were 0 bases for V and 0 bases for J; bases not matched to a gene: 6. Here the CDR3 DNA reads TGTGCCAGCAGCCAAGACCCGGACAGGGGTGCCTCTGGGGCCAACGTCCTGACTTTC. Translated: CASSQDPDRGASGANVLTF.